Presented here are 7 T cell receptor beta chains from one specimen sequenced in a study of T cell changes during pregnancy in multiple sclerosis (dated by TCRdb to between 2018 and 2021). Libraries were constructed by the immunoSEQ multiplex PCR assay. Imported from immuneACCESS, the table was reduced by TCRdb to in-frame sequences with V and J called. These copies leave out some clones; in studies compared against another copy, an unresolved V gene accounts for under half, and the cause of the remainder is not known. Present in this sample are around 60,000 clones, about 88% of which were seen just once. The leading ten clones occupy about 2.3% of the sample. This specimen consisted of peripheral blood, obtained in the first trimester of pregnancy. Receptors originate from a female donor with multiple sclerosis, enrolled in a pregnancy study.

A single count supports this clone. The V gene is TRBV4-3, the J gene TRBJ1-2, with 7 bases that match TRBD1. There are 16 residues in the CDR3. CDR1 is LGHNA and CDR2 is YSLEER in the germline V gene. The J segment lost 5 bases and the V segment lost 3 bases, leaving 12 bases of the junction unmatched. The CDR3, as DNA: TGCGCCAGCAGCCACGAAGGGGCAGGGGACAGTTATGGCTACACCTTC. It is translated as CASSHEGAGDSYGYTF.

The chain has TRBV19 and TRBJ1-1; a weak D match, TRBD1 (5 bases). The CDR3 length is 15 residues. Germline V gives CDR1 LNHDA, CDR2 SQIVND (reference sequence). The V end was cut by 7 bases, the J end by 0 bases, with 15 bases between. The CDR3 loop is CASTLKDSLNTEAFF. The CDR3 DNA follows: TGTGCCAGTACTCTAAAAGACAGCTTGAACACTGAAGCTTTCTTT.

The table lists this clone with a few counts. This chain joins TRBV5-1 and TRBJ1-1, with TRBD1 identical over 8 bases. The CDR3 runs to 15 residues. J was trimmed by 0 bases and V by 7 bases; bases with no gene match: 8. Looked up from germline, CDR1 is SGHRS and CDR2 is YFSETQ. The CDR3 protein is CASQDRGLMNTEAFF. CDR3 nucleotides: TGCGCCAGCCAAGACAGGGGACTCATGAACACTGAAGCTTTCTTT.

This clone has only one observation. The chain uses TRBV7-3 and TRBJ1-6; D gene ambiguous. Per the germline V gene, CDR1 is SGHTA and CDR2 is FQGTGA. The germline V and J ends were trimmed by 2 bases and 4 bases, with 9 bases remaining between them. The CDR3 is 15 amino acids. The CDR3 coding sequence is TGTGCCAGCAGCTTATTTGCAGATTATAATTCACCCCTCCACTTT. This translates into CASSLFADYNSPLHF.

CDR3 in DNA: TGCAGCGTTGATTCGTCAGGGGCTGAAGCTTTCTTT. It yields the protein CSVDSSGAEAFF. The V gene is TRBV29-1, the J gene TRBJ1-1; D is possibly TRBD1 (6 bases). There are 12 residues in the CDR3. Germline V CDR1 and CDR2: SQVTM, ANQGSEA. V was clipped by 3 bases and J by 6 bases, with 11 bases between them. Based on the CDR3 plus reference TRBV29-1 and TRBJ1-1, the full variable domain is SAVISQKPSRDICQRGTSLTIQCQVDSQVTMMFWYRQQPGQSLTLIATANQGSEATYESGFVIDKFPISRPNLTFSTLTVSNMSPEDSSIYLCSVDSSGAEAFFGQGTRLTVV.

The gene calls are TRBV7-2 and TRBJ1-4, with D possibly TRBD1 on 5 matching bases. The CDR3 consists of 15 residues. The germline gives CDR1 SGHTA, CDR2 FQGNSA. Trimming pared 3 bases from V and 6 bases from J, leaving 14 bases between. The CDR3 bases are TGTGCCAGCAGCTTCTCCTTGGGGGGAGATGAAAAACTGTTTTTT. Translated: CASSFSLGGDEKLFF. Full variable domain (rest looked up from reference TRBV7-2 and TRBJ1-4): GAGVSQSPSNKVTEKGKDVELRCDPISGHTALYWYRQSLGQGLEFLIYFQGNSAPDKSGLPSDRFSAERTGGSVSTLTIQRTQQEDSAVYLCASSFSLGGDEKLFFGSGTQLSVL.

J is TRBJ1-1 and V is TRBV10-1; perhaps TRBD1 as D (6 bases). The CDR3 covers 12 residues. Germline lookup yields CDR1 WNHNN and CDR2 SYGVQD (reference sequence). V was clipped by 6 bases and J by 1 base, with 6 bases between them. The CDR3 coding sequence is TGCGCCAGCAGGGGACAGAACACTGAAGCTTTCTTT. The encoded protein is CASRGQNTEAFF.